This TCR beta chain was documented in a study of Ad26.COV2.S vaccination and SARS-CoV-2 variants (dated by TCRdb to the early 2020s). Broadly, across the study: Donors in the vaccine arm were drawn from COV1001, a multicentre, randomized, double-blind, placebo-controlled phase I-IIa trial testing Ad26.COV2.S in healthy adults. Ad26.COV2.S was given intramuscularly at 5x10^10 or 1x10^11 viral particles, as a single shot or as two shots 56 days apart. TCRbeta repertoire sequencing was used to assess the specificity and breadth of SARS-CoV-2-reactive T cell receptors after Ad26.COV2.S vaccination. A total of around 32 samples were included in the TCR-sequenced set, comprising roughly 19 Ad26.COV2.S vaccine recipients, 5 placebo recipients and 8 SARS-CoV-2 convalescent individuals. Trial participants were randomized into five groups of five: low-dose or high-dose Ad26.COV2.S given once or twice, or placebo on both occasions. Throughout the experiments and outcome assessment, investigators stayed blinded to trial group allocation. General conclusions and limits of the study: Spike-specific TCR breadth was higher in Ad26.COV2.S recipients than in placebo recipients (P = 0.0014). Comparing responses between vaccine doses or regimens was not something the study was powered to do. Comparable non-spike TCR breadth was observed between vaccine and placebo recipients, consistent with only spike being contained in the vaccine. After vaccination, spike-specific CD8+ and CD4+ T cell responses were reported to show substantial breadth. It was noted by the authors that total T cell responses may have been underestimated by the TCR breadth and depth analyses.

TCRbeta CDR3 regions were sequenced with the immunoSEQ Assay. After extraction, genomic DNA underwent amplification by bias-controlled multiplex PCR, followed by high-throughput sequencing. In the original analysis: Collapsing and filtering of sequences were performed to quantify the absolute abundance of each unique TCRbeta CDR3 region. T cell fraction was estimated by normalizing TCRbeta template counts to usable DNA, which was measured by amplifying reference genes present in all nucleated cells. Repertoire TCRs were annotated as SARS-CoV-2-specific by exact matching of V gene, CDR3 amino acid sequence and J gene to a known reactive TCR set. MIRA supplied the reference SARS-CoV-2 TCR set, which was filtered for enrichment in COVID-19-positive ImmuneCODE repertoires so that public or cross-reactive TCRs were removed. Drawing on the MIRA antigens, annotated TCRs were analysed further at the level of specific ORF or position within ORF. Breadth was defined as annotated unique rearrangements over total unique productive rearrangements; depth was the summed frequency of those rearrangements. TCR breadth was compared between groups using two-sided Wilcoxon rank-sum tests. As stored in TCRdb, this immuneACCESS dataset retains in-frame rearrangements with V and J assigned. A fraction of the clones does not appear; measured against another copy, unresolved V genes explain less than half of the discrepancy, and the remainder lacks a known reason. The DNA gave D and trimming, while V, J and clone size come from that table. This sample is represented by some 270,000 clones; roughly nine tenths of them were singletons. Of the sample, roughly 3% is held by the ten largest clones.

The treatment or condition label, read with the paper, signifies: around 19 received Ad26.COV2.S at low or high dose, single or two shots; roughly five received placebo; per-sample allocation not given. Repertoires of vaccine and placebo recipients were sequenced from samples taken on day 63 after the first injection. Between 29 July and 7 August 2020, Cohort 1b enrolled about 27 adults aged 18-55 years at one site in Boston, USA. As a vaccine, Ad26.COV2.S was a replication-incompetent adenovirus type 26 vector that expressed a prefusion-stabilized SARS-CoV-2 spike protein derived from the original Wuhan strain. Concerning this clone itself: The antigen it recognizes is unknown. No base-level quality is on record; no much larger clone is a single base apart.

CDR1 LNHDA and CDR2 SQIVND are derived from the germline V gene (reference sequence). Its CDR3 holds 13 amino acids, cysteine through phenylalanine. The sequence is cut down to CDR3 DNA, 39 bases in frame from base 1. The germline V end is reduced by 4 bases and the J end by 4 bases; junction bases left unmatched: 2. Recombination linked TRBV19 to TRBJ2-3; 7 bases in between match TRBD2. This specimen was peripheral blood, taken in a trial of Ad26.COV2.S vaccine versus placebo. The source is a person aged 18-65 years who received the Ad26.COV2.S COVID-19 vaccine or a placebo. The CDR3 protein sequence reads: CASSRGRADTQYF. At the DNA level, the sequence is TGTGCCAGTAGTAGGGGGAGGGCAGATACGCAGTATTTT. The variable domain in full, with residues beyond the CDR3 obtained from the reference TRBV19 and TRBJ2-3 genes, is DGGITQSPKYLFRKEGQNVTLSCEQNLNHDAMYWYRQDPGQGLRLIYYSQIVNDFQKGDIAEGYSVSREKKESFPLTVTSAQKNPTAFYLCASSRGRADTQYFGPGTRLTVL.